This T cell receptor beta chain was sequenced in a study of T-cell memory formation after mild COVID-19 (dated by TCRdb to the early 2020s). Describing the broader study: Most TCR sequence clusters were specific to one of the two donors. The cohort comprised two young, previously healthy adult volunteers, one female and one male. In a couple of donors, T-cell clones that expanded and contracted after mild COVID-19 were followed by sequencing TCRalpha and TCRbeta repertoires longitudinally.

Findings and caveats that apply to the study as a whole: Whether the second-wave clones peaking on day 37 were SARS-CoV-2 specific was not confirmed. Balanced CD4/CD8 phenotypes were observed for clones contracting from day 15 to 85, whereas a bias towards CD4+ was observed for a second wave of clones expanding from day 15 to 37. Contracting CD4+ clones were located mainly in the CM and EM memory subsets, whereas CD8+ clones were found to be enriched in EMRA. The detection of some responding clones in pre-infection memory suggests that pre-existing cross-reactive memory T cells joined the SARS-CoV-2 response. The study included only a couple of mild cases, and larger cohorts that include severe cases with pre-infection samples were judged to be necessary.

PBMCs were isolated by Ficoll-Paque density gradient centrifugation. The instrument given in TCRdb is Illumina NovaSeq 6000. cDNA libraries for TCRalpha and TCRbeta were prepared by 5'RACE using constant-segment primers, with sample barcodes and unique molecular identifiers added. Trizol reagent was used to extract RNA from every sample. Amplification of the libraries took two PCR steps, and the second step added a second sample barcode plus Illumina TruSeq adapters. Libraries were sequenced on an Illumina NovaSeq with 2 x 150 bp paired-end reads. For the original study's pipeline: The reads were demultiplexed and collapsed into UMI-guided consensus sequences using migec v1.2.7. Using mixcr v2.1.11, UMI consensuses were aligned to TRA and TRB V and J templates and then assembled into clonotypes. A clonotype was counted as expanded or contracted only when both edgeR and NoisET called the clonotype significant, with the noise models trained on biological replicates. For edgeR calls, a false discovery rate-adjusted p below 0.01 and a log2 fold-change threshold of 1 were applied. As an exploratory analysis of dynamics, max-normalized trajectories of the 1000 most abundant clonotypes were examined with PCA combined with hierarchical clustering. The CD4 or CD8 phenotype of responding clones was assigned using the separately sequenced CD4+ and CD8+ repertoires. TCRdb reworked the public reads: Q25 trimming with fastp, MiXCR clone assembly, productive beta chains retained. Entries that share a CDR3 protein sequence are merged under the most common genes and DNA. The V and J calls and clone size are TCRdb's, not the authors'. For this sample the table gives hundreds of thousands of distinct CDR3 sequences, of which around 27% were detected only once. The ten largest make up approximately 15% of the sample.

This clonotype has ten or more counts. No antigen is known for it. Per-base qualities were not stored, and no clone one base away is much larger. The sequence derives from an adult woman who had mild COVID-19 (a few samples of this study predate the infection). The sample titles of this study are shuffled in the database, so cell type and time point are left out; the donor was told from shared clones. Input material: PBMCs or a T cell subset sorted from them (not recorded which).

The DNA reads as follows: TGTGCCAGCTCCCTGGGCCTTGGCTCTGGGGCCAACGTCCTGACTTTC. Its amino acids are CASSLGLGSGANVLTF. Recombination connected TRBV7-9 to TRBJ2-6; the D gene lacks a confident call. Sequences SEHNR (CDR1) and FQNEAQ (CDR2) are obtained from the germline V gene (reference sequence). The CDR3 has 16 amino acids, counting the end cysteine and phenylalanine. Kept here is only the CDR3 DNA, which spans 48 bases and is read in frame from base 1. At the junction V is shortened by 8 bases and J by 0 bases, with 14 bases in between.